Below, 16 T cell receptor beta chains from the same sample are listed, as sequenced in a study of T cell responses to AZD1222 COVID-19 vaccine. Libraries were prepared by immunoSEQ multiplex PCR; TCRdb keeps only in-frame clonotypes and omits some of them. This sample has roughly 83,000 clones, with 86% found just once. Source: peripheral blood, taken on day 0 of AZD1222 vaccination. Receptors originate from an adult in good health.

The CDR3 region has the DNA TGCGCCAGCAGCCACGGGACTAGTCGGGGAAATGAGCAGTTCTTC. Residues: CASSHGTSRGNEQFF. The chain joins TRBV5-1 to TRBJ2-1; 8 bases agree with TRBD2. The J segment lost 7 bases and the V segment lost 4 bases, leaving 10 bases of the junction unmatched. CDR3 length equals 15 residues. Per the germline V gene, CDR1 is SGHRS and CDR2 is YFSETQ. The full variable domain, rest sourced from reference TRBV5-1 and TRBJ2-1, is KAGVTQTPRYLIKTRGQQVTLSCSPISGHRSVSWYQQTPGQGLQFLFEYFSETQRNKGNFPGRFSGRQFSNSRSEMNVSTLELGDSALYLCASSHGTSRGNEQFFGPGTRLTVL.

V and J are TRBV18 and TRBJ2-5; perhaps TRBD1 as D (6 bases). The germline gives CDR1 KGHSH, CDR2 LQKENI. This CDR3 is built from 14 residues. Trimming pared 5 bases from V and 4 bases from J, leaving 14 bases between. The CDR3 loop is CASSRGGGGETQYF. CDR3 bases: TGTGCCAGCTCAAGAGGGGGTGGTGGAGAGACCCAGTACTTC. The full variable domain, rest sourced from reference TRBV18 and TRBJ2-5, is NAGVMQNPRHLVRRRGQEARLRCSPMKGHSHVYWYRQLPEEGLKFMVYLQKENIIDESGMPKERFSAEFPKEGPSILRIQQVVRGDSAAYFCASSRGGGGETQYFGPGTRLLVL.

The J gene is TRBJ2-3, the V gene TRBV11-2, with 10 nucleotides matching TRBD1. The CDR3 length is 17 residues. V lost 3 bases, J lost 0 bases, and 6 bases stayed unmatched. The V gene's germline CDR1 is SGHAT and CDR2 FQNNGV. The CDR3 is CASSLGQGPTSTDTQYF. The CDR3 DNA is TGTGCCAGCAGCTTGGGACAGGGGCCAACTAGCACAGATACGCAGTATTTT.

The CDR3 DNA is TGCGCCACCTTTCAACCGGGAGAGATAGCCAAAAACATTCAGTACTTC. Protein sequence: CATFQPGEIAKNIQYF. The rearrangement links TRBV10-2 to TRBJ2-4, with D possibly TRBD2 on 6 matching bases. The CDR3 is 16 amino acids. V shed 10 bases and J shed 0 bases, with 19 bases lying between them. From germline, CDR1 is WSHSY and CDR2 SAAADI.

The rearrangement links TRBV20-1 to TRBJ1-2; D ambiguous. This CDR3 contains 11 residues. Germline CDR1 and CDR2: DFQATT and SNEGSKA (reference sequence). V was cut by 3 bases and J by 5 bases, with 7 bases left in between. The CDR3 nucleotides are TGCAGTGCTAGTTTCGGGTATGGCTACACCTTC. This translates into CSASFGYGYTF.

The gene calls are TRBV9 and TRBJ2-5; D is unclear. Germline V CDR1 and CDR2: SGDLS, YYNGEE. V lost 0 bases to trimming and J lost 3 bases, with 9 bases between them. The CDR3 has 14 residues. The CDR3 protein is CASSVGSLEETQYF. The CDR3 DNA follows: TGTGCCAGCAGCGTAGGATCGTTGGAAGAGACCCAGTACTTC.

J is TRBJ2-5 and V is TRBV21-1; TRBD2 reflects the table's D call only, with no check against the DNA. TRBV21-1 is termed a pseudogene. This CDR3 is 15 amino acids long. The CDR3 reads CASSKKEAPWETQYF. For the CDR3, the DNA is TGTGCCAGCAGCAAAAAGGAGGCTCCTTGGGAGACCCAGTACTTC.

About this clone: Additional DNA sequences in this sample encode the identical CDR3. CDR3: CASSVEYEQFF. For the CDR3, the DNA is TGTGCCAGCAGCGTAGAATATGAGCAGTTCTTC. V gene TRBV9 combines with J gene TRBJ2-1, with unresolved D. V was clipped by 0 bases and J by 8 bases, with 3 bases between them. The CDR3 runs 11 residues. CDR1 and CDR2 (germline): SGDLS, YYNGEE.

The V gene is TRBV5-5, the J gene TRBJ2-2, with a possible D match to TRBD1 (6 bases). Germline V gene data show CDR1 as SGHKS and CDR2 as YYEKEE (reference sequence). The ends were cut back, 5 bases at V and 7 bases at J, with 15 bases in the middle. This CDR3 has 14 residues. The CDR3 loop reads CASRPGAPNGELFF. The CDR3 coding sequence is TGTGCCAGCAGGCCAGGGGCCCCCAACGGGGAGCTGTTTTTT.

The genes are TRBV4-1 and TRBJ1-1; a possible D gene is TRBD1 (6 bases). Per the germline V gene, CDR1 is MGHRA and CDR2 is YSYEKL. The CDR3 covers 17 residues. V was trimmed by 5 bases and J by 0 bases, leaving 19 bases between them. The CDR3 sequence is CASSLQGPLSVNTEAFF. The CDR3 DNA is TGCGCCAGCAGCTTACAGGGCCCTTTAAGTGTGAACACTGAAGCTTTCTTT.

The chain links TRBV6-4 to TRBJ2-2; D is ambiguous. Between the trimmed V and J ends, which lost 0 bases and 0 bases, there was a span of 5 bases. Germline CDR1 reads MRHNA; CDR2 reads SNTAGT. The CDR3 sequence is 15 residues long. The CDR3 DNA is TGTGCCAGCAGTGACTCTCCCTCGAACACCGGGGAGCTGTTTTTT. It yields the protein CASSDSPSNTGELFF.

V gene TRBV9 combines with J gene TRBJ1-1; D is unresolved. The CDR3 extends over 15 amino acids. Germline V gene data show CDR1 as SGDLS and CDR2 as YYNGEE. The V end lost 0 bases, the J end lost 5 bases, and 14 bases lay between the germline ends. The CDR3 loop reads CASSVVPGAVTEAFF. The CDR3 DNA is TGTGCCAGCAGCGTAGTGCCAGGTGCGGTTACTGAAGCTTTCTTT.

This chain connects TRBV18 to TRBJ2-1; 8 bases align to TRBD2. The V gene end was trimmed by 3 bases and the J gene end by 7 bases; junction bases not matched to a gene: 8. The CDR3 totals 15 residues. Germline V lookup: CDR1 KGHSH, CDR2 LQKENI. The chain's CDR3 is CASSPGLGRVNEQFF. The CDR3 DNA reads TGTGCCAGCTCACCGGGACTCGGGAGGGTGAATGAGCAGTTCTTC.

This chain links TRBV18 with TRBJ2-7, with a weak D call TRBD1 (5 bases). V shed 4 bases and J shed 6 bases, with 13 bases lying between them. Per the germline V gene, CDR1 is KGHSH and CDR2 is LQKENI. The CDR3 is 13 amino acids. The CDR3 here is CASSLTAGFEQYF. CDR3 sequence (DNA): TGTGCCAGCTCACTAACCGCAGGGTTCGAGCAGTACTTC.

This clone was detected a few times. The rearrangement joins TRBV3-1 (or the pseudogene TRBV3-2) to TRBJ2-7; tentatively, D is TRBD2 (6 bases). The V end was cut by 1 base, the J end by 6 bases, with 31 bases between. The germline V gene encodes CDR1 LGHDT and CDR2 YNNKEL (reference sequence). The CDR3 is made up of 20 amino acids. The DNA of the CDR3 is TGTGCCAGCAGCCAAGGTTTAAGTTCGAACCGTCTGGGGCGGGGCGGCGAGCAGTACTTC. It specifies CASSQGLSSNRLGRGGEQYF.

V and J are TRBV6-5 and TRBJ2-7; TRBD2 matches at 14 bases. V shed 5 bases, J shed 6 bases, and the junction held 6 bases outside the gene matches. CDR1 and CDR2 from the germline V gene are MNHEY and SVGAGI. The CDR3 length is 15 residues. Here the CDR3 DNA reads TGTGCCAGCAGTAGGGGACTAGCGGGAGTGTTCGAGCAGTACTTC. The encoded protein is CASSRGLAGVFEQYF.